The clone carrying this TCR beta chain was seen once. Other DNA sequences in this sample translate to the same CDR3. The CDR3 contains 13 residues. Trimming shortened V by 4 bases and J by 3 bases, and 8 bases separated the two germline ends. Germline loops: CDR1 SNHLY, CDR2 FYNNEI. The data belong to a study of blood T cell repertoires in COVID-19. Sequenced by immunoSEQ multiplex PCR; TCRdb stores in-frame clones only, minus some. Of about 140,000 clones in the sample, roughly 80% are singletons; the top ten hold about 4%. V and J are TRBV2 and TRBJ2-3; D might be TRBD2 (5 bases). Sequencing was done on a sample of peripheral blood. This clonotype was obtained from an elderly woman with acute or convalescent COVID-19. CDR3 sequence reads: CASSGEGTDTQYF. CDR3 DNA sequence: TGTGCCAGCAGTGGTGAGGGAACAGATACGCAGTATTTT. Full variable domain (remainder filled in from reference TRBV2 and TRBJ2-3): EPEVTQTPSHQVTQMGQEVILRCVPISNHLYFYWYRQILGQKVEFLVSFYNNEISEKSEIFDDQFSVERPDGSNFTLKIRSTKLEDSAMYFCASSGEGTDTQYFGPGTRLTVL.